This T cell receptor beta chain derives from a study of blood T cell repertoires in COVID-19 (dated by TCRdb to about 2020). Notes on the research overall: Samples from collaborators originated in the United States, Italy and Spain and spanned both the acute and convalescent phases of COVID-19. The material from the prospective study consisted of cDNA or gDNA derived from T cells, B-cell-depleted T cells, or PBMCs. The dataset comprised deeply sampled blood TCRbeta repertoires from subjects exposed to, actively infected with, or recovered from COVID-19. The repertoires were released in a freely available public database meant as a resource for research on the immune response to SARS-CoV-2. The samples were drawn from the first 160 participants of the ongoing ImmuneRACE study and from more than 1,000 subjects provided by 6 global collaborators. A de-identified subject ID, COVID-19 status, age in years and sex were almost always included in the sample metadata. Where HLA class I and class II types were available, the types were taken from metadata supplied by the sample provider, not from assay-based typing. What the work shows at the level of the full study, not this receptor alone: How much clinical and demographic metadata was included differed by source and by participant, and the metadata was provided uncurated.

Participants in the prospective study were aged roughly 18 to 90 years, lived in approximately 26 United States geographic areas, and enrolled through a virtual design. To assign participants to cohorts, the prospective study relied on clinical history that participants themselves reported in a screening survey and a study questionnaire. ImmuneRACE Cohort 3 recovered participants were defined by two consecutive negative NP/OP PCR tests, healthcare professional clearance, or symptom resolution. In the prospective study, mobile phlebotomists collected whole blood, serum and a nasopharyngeal or oropharyngeal swab from each participant. Prospective study participants could optionally give additional blood draws and questionnaires over an approximately two-month period. Before DNA extraction, prospective study blood samples were shipped either frozen or at room temperature. As concerns this clone: The clone's antigen remains unknown. No base quality values were provided; no much bigger clone lies one nucleotide off.

The immunoSEQ Assay, a bias-controlled multiplex PCR, was used to amplify TCRbeta CDR3 regions from genomic DNA. On the authors' methods: The number of nucleated cells in each sample was estimated from the amplification of reference gene primers within the assay. To quantify the absolute abundance of each unique TCRbeta CDR3 rearrangement, sequence reads were collapsed and filtered. For each sample, productive Simpson clonality was calculated as the square root of Simpson's diversity index over productive rearrangements. TCRdb took over this immuneACCESS table, retaining in-frame rearrangements with V and J assigned. Such tables are incomplete; in checked studies, under half of the missing clones stem from an unresolved V gene, and the remainder is unexplained. The V and J calls and the clone size are those of that table, but D and trimming were determined from the DNA. In this sample the table shows 400,000 or so clones, roughly 88% of which occur a single time. Of the sample, 0.6% to 0.7% falls within the top ten clones.

Based on the germline V gene, the CDR1 and CDR2 sequences are MDHEN and SYDVKM. The CDR3 goes from the cysteine to the phenylalanine over 15 residues. The CDR3 DNA has 45 bases and is translated from base 1. V sheds 4 bases and J sheds 4 bases, leaving 16 bases between their ends. The chain was built from TRBV28 and TRBJ1-1; the D gene is unclear. Sequenced: PBMCs or T cells enriched from blood (not recorded which). The sequence derives from a man aged 18 to 29 who had recovered from COVID-19. The nucleotide sequence is TGTGCCAGCAGTTCAACCTTGACGGGAGGCACTGAAGCTTTCTTT. This encodes CASSSTLTGGTEAFF. Extended through the reference TRBV28 and TRBJ1-1 proteins, this CDR3 yields the full variable domain: DVKVTQSSRYLVKRTGEKVFLECVQDMDHENMFWYRQDPGLGLRLIYFSYDVKMKEKGDIPEGYSVSREKKERFSLILESASTNQTSMYLCASSSTLTGGTEAFFGQGTRLTVV.